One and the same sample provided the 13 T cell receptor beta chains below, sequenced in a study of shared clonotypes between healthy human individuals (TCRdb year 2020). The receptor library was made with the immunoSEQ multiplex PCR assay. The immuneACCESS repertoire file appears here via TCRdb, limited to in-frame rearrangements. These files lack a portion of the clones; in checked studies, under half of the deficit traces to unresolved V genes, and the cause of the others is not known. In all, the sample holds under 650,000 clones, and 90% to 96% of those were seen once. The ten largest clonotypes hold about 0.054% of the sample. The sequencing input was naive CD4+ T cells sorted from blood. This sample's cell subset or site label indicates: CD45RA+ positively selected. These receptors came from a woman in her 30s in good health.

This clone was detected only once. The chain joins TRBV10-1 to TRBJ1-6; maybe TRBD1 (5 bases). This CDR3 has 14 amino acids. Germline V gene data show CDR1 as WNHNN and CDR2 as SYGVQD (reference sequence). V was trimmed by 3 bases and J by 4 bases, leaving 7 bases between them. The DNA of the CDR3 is TGCGCCAGCAGTGACGGGGGATATAATTCACCCCTCCACTTT. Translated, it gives CASSDGGYNSPLHF.

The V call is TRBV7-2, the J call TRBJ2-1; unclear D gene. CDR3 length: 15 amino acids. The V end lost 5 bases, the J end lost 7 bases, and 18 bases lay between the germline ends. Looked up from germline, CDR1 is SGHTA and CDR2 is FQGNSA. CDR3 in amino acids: CASSTRAPMGNEQFF. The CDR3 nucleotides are TGTGCCAGCAGCACCCGTGCTCCCATGGGGAATGAGCAGTTCTTC.

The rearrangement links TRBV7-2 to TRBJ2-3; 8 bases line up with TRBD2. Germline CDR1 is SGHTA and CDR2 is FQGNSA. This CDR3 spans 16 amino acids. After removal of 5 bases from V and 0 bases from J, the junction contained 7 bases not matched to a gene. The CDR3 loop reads CASSLGGTRSTDTQYF. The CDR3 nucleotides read TGTGCCAGCAGCCTAGGCGGGACTAGAAGCACAGATACGCAGTATTTT.

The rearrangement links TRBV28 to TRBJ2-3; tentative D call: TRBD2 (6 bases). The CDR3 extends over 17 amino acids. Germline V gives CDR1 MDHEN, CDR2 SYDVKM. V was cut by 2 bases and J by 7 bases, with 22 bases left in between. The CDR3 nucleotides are TGTGCCAGCAGTTTAACCGATAGCGGAGCCTTCGGGAATACGCAGTATTTT. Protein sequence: CASSLTDSGAFGNTQYF.

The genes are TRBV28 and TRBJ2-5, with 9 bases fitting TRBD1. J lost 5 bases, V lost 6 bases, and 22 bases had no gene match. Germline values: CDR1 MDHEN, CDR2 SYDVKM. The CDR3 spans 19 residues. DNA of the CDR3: TGTGCCAGCAGACCACCGGGACAGGGAATCCCCCGCGGCGGGGAGACCCAGTACTTC. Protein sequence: CASRPPGQGIPRGGETQYF.

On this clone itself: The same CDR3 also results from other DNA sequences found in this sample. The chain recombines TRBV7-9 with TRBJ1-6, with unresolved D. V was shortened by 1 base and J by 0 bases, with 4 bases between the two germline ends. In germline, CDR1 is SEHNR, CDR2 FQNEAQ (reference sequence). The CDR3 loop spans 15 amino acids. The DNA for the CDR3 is TGTGCCAGCAGCTTAGGGAGCTCCTATAATTCACCCCTCCACTTT. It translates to CASSLGSSYNSPLHF.

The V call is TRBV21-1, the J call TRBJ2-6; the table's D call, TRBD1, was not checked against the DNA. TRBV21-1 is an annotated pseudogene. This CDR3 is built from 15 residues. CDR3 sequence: CASTLQGAGANVLTF. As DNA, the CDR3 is TGTGCCAGCACCCTACAGGGAGCTGGGGCCAACGTCCTGACTTTC.

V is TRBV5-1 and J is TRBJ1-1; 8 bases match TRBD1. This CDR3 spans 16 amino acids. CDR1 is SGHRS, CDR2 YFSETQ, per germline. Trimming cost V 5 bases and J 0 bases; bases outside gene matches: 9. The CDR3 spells CASRWQGASLNTEAFF. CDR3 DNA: TGCGCCAGCAGGTGGCAGGGGGCTTCTCTGAACACTGAAGCTTTCTTT.

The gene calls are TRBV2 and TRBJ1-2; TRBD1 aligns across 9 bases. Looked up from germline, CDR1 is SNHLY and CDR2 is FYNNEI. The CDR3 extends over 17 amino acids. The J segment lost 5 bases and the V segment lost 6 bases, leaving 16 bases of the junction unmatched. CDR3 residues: CASRPSALPGQGYGYTF. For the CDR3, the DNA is TGTGCCAGCAGGCCCTCCGCCCTCCCGGGACAGGGATATGGCTACACCTTC.

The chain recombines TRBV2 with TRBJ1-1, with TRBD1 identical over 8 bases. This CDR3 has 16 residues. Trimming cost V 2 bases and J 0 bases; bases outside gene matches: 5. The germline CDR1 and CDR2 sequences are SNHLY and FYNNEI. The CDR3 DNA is TGTGCCAGCAGTGAACAGGGGGCGAACCTGAACACTGAAGCTTTCTTT. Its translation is CASSEQGANLNTEAFF. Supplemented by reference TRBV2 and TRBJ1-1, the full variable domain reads EPEVTQTPSHQVTQMGQEVILRCVPISNHLYFYWYRQILGQKVEFLVSFYNNEISEKSEIFDDQFSVERPDGSNFTLKIRSTKLEDSAMYFCASSEQGANLNTEAFFGQGTRLTVV.

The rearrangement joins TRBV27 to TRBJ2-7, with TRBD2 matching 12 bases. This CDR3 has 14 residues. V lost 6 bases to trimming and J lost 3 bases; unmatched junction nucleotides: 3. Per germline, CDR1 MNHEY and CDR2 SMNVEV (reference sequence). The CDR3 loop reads CASRTTSGSYEQYF. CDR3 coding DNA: TGTGCCAGCAGGACGACTAGCGGGAGCTACGAGCAGTACTTC.

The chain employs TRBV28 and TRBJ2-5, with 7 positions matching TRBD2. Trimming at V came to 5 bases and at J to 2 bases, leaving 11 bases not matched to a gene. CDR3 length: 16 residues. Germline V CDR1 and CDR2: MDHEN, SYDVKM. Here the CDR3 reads CASSQYGSGEQETQYF. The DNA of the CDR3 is TGTGCCAGCAGTCAATACGGCAGCGGGGAGCAAGAGACCCAGTACTTC.

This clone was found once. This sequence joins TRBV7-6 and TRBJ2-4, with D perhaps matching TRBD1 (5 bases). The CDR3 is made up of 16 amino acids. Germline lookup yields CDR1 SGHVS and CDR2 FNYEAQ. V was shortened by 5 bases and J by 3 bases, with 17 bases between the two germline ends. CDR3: CASSPHARDVKNIQYF. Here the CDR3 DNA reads TGTGCCAGCAGCCCTCACGCCAGGGATGTCAAAAACATTCAGTACTTC.